This T cell receptor (beta chain) was retrieved from a study of blood T cell repertoires in COVID-19 (TCRdb year 2020). Looking at the study overall: Samples covering the acute and convalescent phases of COVID-19 were provided by collaborators in the United States, Italy and Spain. The prospective study material was composed of cDNA or gDNA derived from T cells, B-cell-depleted T cells, or PBMCs. Deeply sampled blood TCRbeta repertoires from subjects exposed to, actively infected with, or recovered from COVID-19 were included in the dataset. The repertoires were released in a freely available public database intended as a resource for research on the immune response to SARS-CoV-2. The samples were drawn from the first 160 participants of the ongoing ImmuneRACE study and from 1,254 subjects provided by 6 global collaborators. Sample metadata almost always included a de-identified subject ID, COVID-19 status, age in years and sex. Where HLA class I and class II types were available, the types were taken from metadata supplied by the sample provider, not from assay-based typing. Overall study results and their limits: The quantity of clinical and demographic metadata differed by source and by participant and was supplied without curation.

A second Seattle source provided samples from volunteer blood donors who had recovered from COVID-19. Whole blood was collected in K2EDTA tubes by collaborating institutions according to the institutions' own protocols. For TCRbeta analysis, collaborators shipped samples in one of three forms: frozen whole blood, isolated PBMCs, or DNA extracted from either of those sample types. Concerning this clone: What antigen it recognizes has not been identified. No base quality values were provided; no much bigger clone lies one nucleotide off.

CDR1 MNHEY and CDR2 SVGAGI were looked up in the germline V gene. V and J are truncated by 5 bases and 0 bases respectively, leaving an intervening sequence of 11 bases. Measured from the cysteine to the phenylalanine, the CDR3 is 15 residues long. The only DNA kept is the CDR3, 45 bases in frame from the first base. TCRbeta CDR3 regions were amplified from genomic DNA by means of the immunoSEQ Assay, a bias-controlled multiplex PCR. The paper's processing steps were these. Within the assay, amplification of reference gene primers was used to estimate how many nucleated cells each sample contained. Sequence reads were collapsed and filtered to measure the absolute abundance of every unique TCRbeta CDR3 rearrangement. For each sample, productive Simpson clonality was calculated by taking the square root of Simpson's diversity index across productive rearrangements. The table was pulled from immuneACCESS by TCRdb, which kept in-frame rearrangements only. Such tables lose some clones; where checked, under half of the loss comes from unresolved V genes, and the rest has no known cause. That table supplies the V and J calls and clone size; D and trimming were determined from the DNA. Counted in this sample were about 270,000 clones; about four fifths of them appeared once. 8% to 9.5% of the sample goes to the ten largest clones.

The sequence derives from a woman aged 45 to 65 who had recovered from COVID-19. The rearrangement combines TRBV6-5 with TRBJ2-1; 6 matching bases give a weak D call of TRBD1. Material for sequencing was peripheral blood. This receptor has the CDR3 CASSQGRGSYNEQFF. The nucleotides are TGTGCCAGCAGTCAGGGCAGGGGCTCCTACAATGAGCAGTTCTTC.